This T cell receptor beta chain stems from a study of T-cell reconstitution after alpha-beta-depleted transplantation in children listed by TCRdb under 2016. For the wider study: T-cell immune reconstitution after TCRalphabeta/CD19-depleted allogeneic hematopoietic cell transplantation in children was quantitatively tracked in the study by means of TCR repertoire profiling. The paper as a whole reports these results and caveats: Apparently early alphabetaT-cell count recovery about two months after transplant reportedly relied on only several hundred rapidly expanded clones derived from non-depleted graft cells. In some patients, high TCRbeta diversity at day 60 was attributed to recipient T cells and intrathymic progenitors that had survived conditioning. Hyperexpanded clone frequencies declined over subsequent months; after one year, T-cell counts and TCRbeta diversity were mostly attributed to newly produced T cells.

This clonotype has a count of ten or more. There is no known antigen for this receptor. No much larger clone is present one base from it, and per-base qualities are unavailable. The sample's treatment or condition label, decoded: allogeneic hematopoietic cell transplantation with graft depleted of TCRalphabeta T cells and CD19 B cells. Transplant recipients were children who received TCRalphabeta/CD19-depleted allogeneic hematopoietic cell grafts. To prepare the library, PCR was applied. The listed sequencing device is Illumina HiSeq 2500. Molecular barcoding was employed in the preparation of TCR libraries, with unique molecular identifiers being used to normalize TCRbeta repertoire quantification. TCRdb passed the public sequencing reads through fastp at Q25 and MiXCR, retaining productive beta sequences. One record per CDR3 amino acid sequence lists the most common genes and DNA. The table for this sample lists 700,000 or so distinct CDR3 sequences; around 12% of them were counted only once. In total, the top ten clones hold around 0.79% of the sample.

Reading from cysteine to phenylalanine, the CDR3 counts 14 amino acids. The sequence is cut down to CDR3 DNA, 42 bases in frame from base 1. The receptor comes from a girl aged 2 to 10 with congenital amegakaryocytic thrombocytopenia, due to receive a stem cell transplant. Rearrangement joined TRBV21-1 to TRBJ2-7; the DNA was not used to check the table's D call, TRBD1. TRBV21-1 is a pseudogene. The sample consisted of PBMCs, taken before TCRalphabeta/CD19-depleted stem cell transplant. The CDR3 is CASSKGTNSYEQYF. Read as DNA, the sequence is TGTGCCAGCAGCAAAGGGACAAACTCCTACGAGCAGTACTTC.